This T cell receptor (beta chain) was found in a study of cytomegalovirus exposure and HLA in healthy donors. Study overall: The study placed 70% to 90% of its approximately 400 genotyped donors in the Caucasian-associated ancestry cluster.

The PCR made use of 60 Vbeta and 13 Jbeta primers. Only in-frame clones appear in the TCRdb table, and some are missing; sequencing was by immunoSEQ multiplex PCR. This repertoire includes 150,000 to 250,000 clones. CDR1 is GTSNPN, CDR2 SVGIG, per germline (reference sequence). With 3 bases clipped from V and 7 bases from J, the junction kept 5 bases outside the gene matches. The CDR3 covers 12 residues. V usage is TRBV30 and J usage is TRBJ2-5, with 7 positions matching TRBD1. This clonotype was sampled from a boy aged 10-17 years in good health and CMV-seronegative. The specimen was PBMCs. The CDR3 region is CAWRQGWATQYF. CDR3 DNA: TGTGCCTGGAGACAGGGGTGGGCGACCCAGTACTTC.